The source of this T cell receptor beta chain is a study of cytomegalovirus exposure and HLA in healthy donors. Germline assignment: CDR1 SEHNR and CDR2 FQNEAQ (reference sequence). Trimming cost V 1 base and J 12 bases, with 13 bases left between them. This CDR3 region has 13 residues. General study results and limits: It has been reported that TCR beta sequences accurately predicted the HLA-A and HLA-B alleles of most subjects. The classifier reportedly diagnosed cytomegalovirus status with high sensitivity and specificity. The sole available immune exposure information was CMV serostatus.

To note about this clone: What it binds is not known.

Use of 60 Vbeta and 13 Jbeta primers characterized the PCR. Profiled with immunoSEQ multiplex PCR; TCRdb holds only in-frame clones, not every one. Here the sample spans roughly 130,000 clones, roughly 85% being singletons. What was sequenced was PBMCs. This chain uses TRBV7-9 with TRBJ2-1; D is undetermined. This receptor was obtained from a boy between 10 and 17 years old in good health and CMV-seronegative. The CDR3 DNA follows: TGTGCCAGCAGCTTAGAATTGACTCGTGTGCAGTTCTTC. This translates into CASSLELTRVQFF.